The entry that follows covers one TCR beta chain sequence. Its antigen is currently unknown. Germline CDR1 SNHLY, CDR2 FYNNEI. The CDR3 contains 13 residues. V lost 7 bases, J lost 4 bases, and 7 bases stayed unmatched. This sample is part of a study of cytomegalovirus exposure and HLA in healthy donors. Study-wide context: The same platform as the 666 first-cohort repertoires was used for the roughly 130 validation repertoires, a later analysis reported. Broader study findings: Investigators reported around 150 TCR beta chains as tied to cytomegalovirus. Some public TCRs appeared in many individuals, while most sequences were rare.

The method was immunoSEQ multiplex PCR; TCRdb's version includes in-frame clones alone and lacks a portion of them. The data show 100,000 to 150,000 clones, approximately 91% seen once. The chain carries TRBV2 and TRBJ2-7, with 7 bases matching TRBD1. What was sequenced was PBMCs. The clonotype originates from a man aged 25 to 40 in good health and CMV-seronegative. CDR3 sequence: CASKDRTGYEQYF. CDR3 DNA sequence: TGTGCCAGCAAGGACAGGACGGGTTACGAGCAGTACTTC.